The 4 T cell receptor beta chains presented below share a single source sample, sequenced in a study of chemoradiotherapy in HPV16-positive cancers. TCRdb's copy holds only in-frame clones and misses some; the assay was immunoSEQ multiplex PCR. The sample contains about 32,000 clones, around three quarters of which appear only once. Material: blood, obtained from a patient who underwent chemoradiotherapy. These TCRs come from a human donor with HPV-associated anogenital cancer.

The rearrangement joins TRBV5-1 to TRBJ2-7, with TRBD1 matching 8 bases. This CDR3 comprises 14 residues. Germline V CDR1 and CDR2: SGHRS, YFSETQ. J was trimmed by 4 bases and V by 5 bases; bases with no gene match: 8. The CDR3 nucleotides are TGCGCCAGCAGTACAGGGACAGGCATTTACGAGCAGTACTTC. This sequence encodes CASSTGTGIYEQYF.

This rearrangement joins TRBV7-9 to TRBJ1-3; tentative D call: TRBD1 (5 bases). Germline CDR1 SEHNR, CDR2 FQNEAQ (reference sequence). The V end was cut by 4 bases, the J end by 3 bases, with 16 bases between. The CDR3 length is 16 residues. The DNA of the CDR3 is TGTGCCAGCAGCTCCCAGGGTCAAAAGGGTGGAAACACCATATATTTT. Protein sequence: CASSSQGQKGGNTIYF. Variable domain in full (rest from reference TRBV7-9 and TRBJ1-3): DTGVSQNPRHKITKRGQNVTFRCDPISEHNRLYWYRQTLGQGPEFLTYFQNEAQLEKSRLLSDRFSAERPKGSFSTLEIQRTEQGDSAMYLCASSSQGQKGGNTIYFGEGSWLTVV.

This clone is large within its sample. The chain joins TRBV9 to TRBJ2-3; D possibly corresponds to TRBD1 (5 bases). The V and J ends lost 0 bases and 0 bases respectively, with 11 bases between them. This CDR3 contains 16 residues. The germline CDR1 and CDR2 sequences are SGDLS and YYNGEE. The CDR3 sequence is CASSVGWGGSTDTQYF. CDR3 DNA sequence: TGTGCCAGCAGCGTAGGTTGGGGCGGTAGCACAGATACGCAGTATTTT.

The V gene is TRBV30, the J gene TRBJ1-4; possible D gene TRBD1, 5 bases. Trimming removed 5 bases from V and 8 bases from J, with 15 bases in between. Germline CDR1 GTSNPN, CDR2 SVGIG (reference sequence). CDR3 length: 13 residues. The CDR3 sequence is CAWEKQGNEKLFF. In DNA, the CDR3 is TGTGCCTGGGAAAAGCAGGGTAACGAAAAACTGTTTTTT.